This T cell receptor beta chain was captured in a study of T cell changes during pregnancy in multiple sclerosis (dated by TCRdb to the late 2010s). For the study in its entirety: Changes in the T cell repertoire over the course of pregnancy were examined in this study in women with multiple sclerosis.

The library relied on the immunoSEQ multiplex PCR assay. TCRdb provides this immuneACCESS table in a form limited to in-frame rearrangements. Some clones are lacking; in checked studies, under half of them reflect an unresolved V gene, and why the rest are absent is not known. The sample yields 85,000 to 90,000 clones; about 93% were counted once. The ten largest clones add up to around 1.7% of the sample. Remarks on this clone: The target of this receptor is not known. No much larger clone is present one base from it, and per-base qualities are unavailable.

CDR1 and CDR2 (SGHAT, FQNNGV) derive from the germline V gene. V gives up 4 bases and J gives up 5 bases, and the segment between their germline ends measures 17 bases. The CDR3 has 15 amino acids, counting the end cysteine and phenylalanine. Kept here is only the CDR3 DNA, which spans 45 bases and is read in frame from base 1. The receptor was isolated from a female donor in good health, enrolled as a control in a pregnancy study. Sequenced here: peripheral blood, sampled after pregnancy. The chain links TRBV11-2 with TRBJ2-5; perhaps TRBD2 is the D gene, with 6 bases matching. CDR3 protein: CASSSPGGTGETQYF. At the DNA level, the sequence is TGTGCCAGCAGCTCCCCAGGAGGGACGGGCGAGACCCAGTACTTC.